Shown below are 23 T cell receptor beta chains from a single sample sequenced in a study of T cell changes during pregnancy in multiple sclerosis. Clones were sequenced by immunoSEQ multiplex PCR, and TCRdb holds only the in-frame ones, with some missing. The table lists about 36,000 clones, about nine tenths of them singletons, with about 0.45% in the top ten. The source material was CD4+ T cells from peripheral blood mononuclear cells, sampled in the second trimester of pregnancy. The source is a female donor in good health, enrolled as a control in a pregnancy study.

This chain joins TRBV5-6 and TRBJ2-7; D is possibly TRBD2 (5 bases). CDR1 SGHDT and CDR2 YYEEEE come from the germline V gene. The CDR3 spans 11 residues. Trimming pared 4 bases from V and 7 bases from J, leaving 9 bases between. CDR3 nucleotide sequence: TGTGCCAGCAGCCTCACGGGAGAGCAGTACTTC. Translation: CASSLTGEQYF.

The chain employs TRBV5-1 and TRBJ2-2; 13 nucleotides match TRBD2. The ends lost 3 bases at V and 5 bases at J; junction bases unmatched: 10. Germline V gene data show CDR1 as SGHRS and CDR2 as YFSETQ. CDR3 length equals 18 residues. Here the CDR3 DNA reads TGCGCCAGCAGCTCCGGACTAGCGGGAGTGTCTGGGACCGGGGAGCTGTTTTTT. Its translation: CASSSGLAGVSGTGELFF.

J is TRBJ2-7 and V is TRBV4-1, with D possibly matching TRBD2 (5 bases). Germline values: CDR1 MGHRA, CDR2 YSYEKL. The CDR3 is made up of 14 amino acids. Trimming pared 3 bases from V and 3 bases from J, leaving 12 bases between. DNA of the CDR3: TGCGCCAGCAGCCAGGCCGGGAATCTCTACGAGCAGTACTTC. Translated, it gives CASSQAGNLYEQYF.

V is TRBV5-1 and J is TRBJ1-1; 9 positions match TRBD1. CDR1 and CDR2 from the germline V gene are SGHRS and YFSETQ. V was clipped by 4 bases and J by 3 bases; unmatched bases: 4. The CDR3 is made up of 14 amino acids. CDR3 amino acids: CASSPGQGYTEAFF. CDR3 nucleotide sequence: TGCGCCAGCAGCCCCGGACAGGGGTACACTGAAGCTTTCTTT.

This clone was found once. This chain connects TRBV19 to TRBJ1-2; D ambiguous. Trimming stripped 5 bases from V and 10 bases from J, with 11 bases between. Germline CDR1 reads LNHDA; CDR2 reads SQIVND (reference sequence). The CDR3 is 11 residues long. The CDR3, as DNA: TGTGCCAGTAGTGATTACAGCCTCTACACCTTC. This gives the protein CASSDYSLYTF.

The rearrangement joins TRBV27 to TRBJ2-7, with 11 bases matching TRBD2. The CDR3 length is 14 residues. Germline V gene sequence: CDR1 MNHEY, CDR2 SMNVEV (reference sequence). V trimming: 5 bases; J trimming: 3 bases; junction bases outside the gene matches: 3. CDR3 amino acids: CASSPLAGGYEQYF. The DNA for the CDR3 is TGTGCCAGCAGTCCCCTAGCGGGGGGCTACGAGCAGTACTTC.

The V gene is TRBV5-6, the J gene TRBJ2-1; D remains unclear. The germline CDR1 and CDR2 sequences are SGHDT and YYEEEE. V dropped 0 bases and J dropped 0 bases, with 10 bases sitting between them. CDR3 size: 16 residues. The CDR3 protein is CASSLVLESSYNEQFF. The CDR3 DNA follows: TGTGCCAGCAGCTTGGTTCTGGAGAGCTCCTACAATGAGCAGTTCTTC. Based on the CDR3 plus reference TRBV5-6 and TRBJ2-1, the full variable domain is DAGVTQSPTHLIKTRGQQVTLRCSPKSGHDTVSWYQQALGQGPQFIFQYYEEEERQRGNFPDRFSGHQFPNYSSELNVNALLLGDSALYLCASSLVLESSYNEQFFGPGTRLTVL.

The table lists this clone with a count of one. This chain uses TRBV6-5 with TRBJ2-2, with 9 bases that match TRBD2. In germline, CDR1 is MNHEY, CDR2 SVGAGI. After removal of 6 bases from V and 1 base from J, the junction contained 3 bases not matched to a gene. The CDR3 length is 15 residues. The CDR3 DNA reads as TGTGCCAGCAGGTGGACTAGCGAGAACACCGGGGAGCTGTTTTTT. Translating it yields CASRWTSENTGELFF.

The chain recombines TRBV7-9 with TRBJ2-3; 7 bases are a match to TRBD2. From germline, CDR1 is SEHNR and CDR2 FQNEAQ (reference sequence). Trimming took 5 bases from V and 2 from J; bases not matched to a gene: 4. The CDR3 sequence is 14 residues long. This CDR3 is CASSRDYSTDTQYF. The DNA for the CDR3 is TGTGCCAGCAGCAGGGACTACTCCACAGATACGCAGTATTTT.

The CDR3 here is CASSLMGWGETQYF. The CDR3 DNA is TGTGCCAGCAGCTTGATGGGCTGGGGCGAGACCCAGTACTTC. The chain is built from TRBV5-5 and TRBJ2-5, with D maybe TRBD1 (5 bases). V lost 1 base, J lost 5 bases, and 12 bases lay in between. The CDR3 spans 14 residues. From germline, CDR1 is SGHKS and CDR2 YYEKEE (reference sequence). The variable domain in full, completed from reference TRBV5-5 and TRBJ2-5, reads DAGVTQSPTHLIKTRGQQVTLRCSPISGHKSVSWYQQVLGQGPQFIFQYYEKEERGRGNFPDRFSARQFPNYSSELNVNALLLGDSALYLCASSLMGWGETQYFGPGTRLLVL.

The chain carries TRBV28 and TRBJ1-4, with TRBD1 matching over 9 bases. CDR3 length equals 15 residues. V trimming: 6 bases; J trimming: 1 base; junction bases outside the gene matches: 3. The germline V gene encodes CDR1 MDHEN and CDR2 SYDVKM. The CDR3 region is CASRDRGQTNEKLFF. The DNA for the CDR3 is TGTGCCAGCAGGGACAGGGGCCAAACTAATGAAAAACTGTTTTTT. Using reference TRBV28 and TRBJ1-4 for the parts outside the CDR3, the full variable domain is DVKVTQSSRYLVKRTGEKVFLECVQDMDHENMFWYRQDPGLGLRLIYFSYDVKMKEKGDIPEGYSVSREKKERFSLILESASTNQTSMYLCASRDRGQTNEKLFFGSGTQLSVL.

The chain carries TRBV6-1 and TRBJ2-7; the D is unclear. CDR1 MNHNS and CDR2 SASEGT come from the germline V gene. The CDR3 runs to 15 residues. V was trimmed by 3 bases and J by 5 bases, leaving 17 bases between them. CDR3 loop: CASSELNASSDEQYF. The CDR3 coding sequence is TGTGCCAGCAGTGAGCTTAACGCGTCTTCTGACGAGCAGTACTTC.

The chain has TRBV4-2 and TRBJ1-2; TRBD1 is a possible D gene (5 bases). Trimming pared 3 bases from V and 3 bases from J, leaving 17 bases between. This CDR3 has 16 amino acids. Germline CDR1 is LGHNA and CDR2 is YNFKEQ. CDR3 sequence reads: CASSHASGGLHYGYTF. DNA of the CDR3: TGTGCCAGCAGCCACGCCTCTGGGGGGTTACACTATGGCTACACCTTC.

The rearrangement joins TRBV18 to TRBJ2-1; possible D gene TRBD1, 5 bases. This CDR3 comprises 14 residues. V was pared by 1 base and J by 6 bases, with 10 bases between. CDR1 KGHSH and CDR2 LQKENI come from the germline V gene. CDR3 DNA sequence: TGTGCCAGCTCACCACTAGACAGCTTCAATGAGCAGTTCTTC. This translates into CASSPLDSFNEQFF. Full variable domain (missing parts from reference TRBV18 and TRBJ2-1): NAGVMQNPRHLVRRRGQEARLRCSPMKGHSHVYWYRQLPEEGLKFMVYLQKENIIDESGMPKERFSAEFPKEGPSILRIQQVVRGDSAAYFCASSPLDSFNEQFFGPGTRLTVL.

This clone was counted once. The CDR3 region is CASRGGPTREKLFF. CDR3 nucleotides: TGTGCCAGCAGGGGGGGACCGACCAGGGAAAAACTGTTTTTT. The J gene is TRBJ1-4, the V gene TRBV2; D may be TRBD1 (5 bases). CDR3 length: 14 residues. Germline values: CDR1 SNHLY, CDR2 FYNNEI. Trimming removed 6 bases at V and 8 bases at J, with 16 bases between.

The rearrangement links TRBV5-1 to TRBJ2-5, with unresolved D. Per germline, CDR1 SGHRS and CDR2 YFSETQ. This CDR3 has 12 residues. The germline V and J ends were trimmed by 4 bases and 3 bases, with 7 bases remaining between them. The DNA for the CDR3 is TGCGCCAGCAGCCCTACGGAAGAGACCCAGTACTTC. Translated, it gives CASSPTEETQYF.

V is TRBV11-2 and J is TRBJ2-5, with D uncertain. From germline, CDR1 is SGHAT and CDR2 FQNNGV. V lost 0 bases and J 3 bases, leaving 5 bases between the germline ends. The CDR3 sequence is 13 residues long. CDR3 DNA sequence: TGTGCCAGCAGCTTAGATCCGGAAGAGACCCAGTACTTC. Translating gives CASSLDPEETQYF.

The chain employs TRBV7-8 and TRBJ1-5; unclear D gene. Germline V lookup: CDR1 SGHVS, CDR2 FQNEAQ. This CDR3 comprises 18 residues. V dropped 5 bases and J dropped 1 base, with 21 bases sitting between them. The CDR3 region has the DNA TGTGCCAGCAGCCCAGTCTTGAGCGGGGAGGACAGCAATCAGCCCCAGCATTTT. Translated: CASSPVLSGEDSNQPQHF.

A remark on this clone: At one boundary the junction diverges from the germline segment, which might be a read error. This same CDR3 is encoded by further DNA sequences in the sample. DNA for the CDR3: TGTGCCAGCAGCTCGTCGGGAATTCATAATTCACCCCTCCATTTT. Protein sequence: CASSSSGIHNSPLHF. V usage is TRBV7-2 and J usage is TRBJ1-6, with D hard to call. CDR3 length: 15 residues. Germline V lookup: CDR1 SGHTA, CDR2 FQGNSA.

This chain joins TRBV15 and TRBJ1-1, with D possibly TRBD1 on 5 matching bases. The CDR3 consists of 12 residues. V was cut by 4 bases and J by 3 bases, with 6 bases left in between. CDR1 is LNHNV and CDR2 is YYDKDF in the germline V gene (reference sequence). This CDR3 is CATSTGHTEAFF. CDR3 DNA: TGTGCCACCAGCACAGGGCACACTGAAGCTTTCTTT.

The DNA for the CDR3 is TGTGCCAGCAGCCGACAGGGGGGCACCGGGGAGCTGTTTTTT. The encoded protein is CASSRQGGTGELFF. The chain employs TRBV7-6 and TRBJ2-2, with 9 bases lining up with TRBD1. The CDR3 sequence is 14 residues long. Per germline, CDR1 SGHVS and CDR2 FNYEAQ. J was trimmed by 4 bases and V by 5 bases; bases with no gene match: 2.

This chain links TRBV18 with TRBJ2-2; possibly TRBD1 for D (5 bases). V was trimmed by 5 bases and J by 3 bases, leaving 19 bases between them. CDR3 length equals 17 residues. Germline lookup yields CDR1 KGHSH and CDR2 LQKENI. For the CDR3, the DNA is TGTGCCAGCTCATCCCTCAGAATGGACATAGACACCGGGGAGCTGTTTTTT. Translated, it gives CASSSLRMDIDTGELFF.

This clone was seen more than once but under ten times. CDR3 region: CASSVSGGVSDTQYF. The CDR3 bases are TGTGCCAGCAGTGTCAGCGGGGGGGTATCAGATACGCAGTATTTT. The chain links TRBV2 to TRBJ2-3; 10 positions agree with TRBD2. J lost 4 bases, V lost 4 bases, and 5 bases had no gene match. Per germline, CDR1 SNHLY and CDR2 FYNNEI. This CDR3 has 15 amino acids.